Listed here are 20 T cell receptor beta chains from one sample, sequenced in a study of shared clonotypes between healthy human individuals. This table comes from immunoSEQ multiplex PCR, and its TCRdb copy is limited to in-frame clones, with some not included. The table has some 2,100,000 clones, about 93% seen once. CD45RO negativity and positive selection for CCR7 defined naive CD8 cells, a population that excluded terminally differentiated effector memory CD45RA+ cells. Sequenced input: naive CD8+ T cells from PBMCs. The receptor source for this set is a young man in good health. Some clones in this sample may be carry-over from other donors' samples.

This rearrangement joins TRBV7-9 to TRBJ1-4; possible D gene TRBD1, 6 bases. The CDR3 covers 16 residues. CDR1 SEHNR and CDR2 FQNEAQ come from the germline V gene (reference sequence). V gave up 3 bases and J gave up 4 bases, with 15 bases separating them. CDR3 loop: CASSFSGAPHNEKLFF. In DNA, the CDR3 is TGTGCCAGCAGCTTCTCAGGGGCGCCTCATAATGAAAAACTGTTTTTT.

The chain employs TRBV6-1 and TRBJ1-4; possibly TRBD1 for D (6 bases). Per germline, CDR1 MNHNS and CDR2 SASEGT. Trimming removed 2 bases at V and 0 bases at J, with 10 bases between. The CDR3 spans 16 residues. The CDR3 loop reads CASSESYRATNEKLFF. As DNA, the CDR3 is TGTGCCAGCAGTGAATCCTACAGGGCAACTAATGAAAAACTGTTTTTT.

The chain joins TRBV27 to TRBJ2-7; tentative D call: TRBD1 (6 bases). The V and J ends lost 2 bases and 2 bases respectively, with 13 bases between them. CDR3 size: 15 residues. Germline CDR1 reads MNHEY; CDR2 reads SMNVEV (reference sequence). The CDR3, as DNA: TGTGCCAGCAGTTTAAGGACAGAGCTCGCCTACGAGCAGTACTTC. It yields the protein CASSLRTELAYEQYF.

This clone was recorded a few times. The gene calls are TRBV4-1 and TRBJ1-1; no clear D gene. The germline V gene has CDR1 MGHRA and CDR2 YSYEKL. The CDR3 runs to 15 residues. V was shortened by 0 bases and J by 3 bases, with 11 bases between the two germline ends. CDR3 DNA sequence: TGCGCCAGCAGCCAAGATTCTCCCCTTTACACTGAAGCTTTCTTT. Protein: CASSQDSPLYTEAFF.

This clone was recorded once. The chain uses TRBV28 and TRBJ1-4; tentatively, D is TRBD1 (6 bases). CDR3 length: 13 residues. CDR1 is MDHEN, CDR2 SYDVKM, per germline. V was trimmed by 5 bases and J by 13 bases, leaving 17 bases between them. This chain's CDR3 is CASSPLVQGRLFF. CDR3 sequence (DNA): TGTGCCAGCAGTCCTCTCGTACAGGGCAGACTGTTTTTT.

This clone was found once. The CDR3 region is CASSLLAGEFGNIQYF. The CDR3 region has the DNA TGTGCCAGCAGCCTCTTAGCGGGGGAGTTCGGGAACATTCAGTACTTC. The chain has TRBV7-8 and TRBJ2-4; TRBD2 matches at 9 bases. V shed 5 bases, J shed 7 bases, and the junction held 12 bases outside the gene matches. CDR1 and CDR2 (germline): SGHVS, FQNEAQ. CDR3 size: 16 residues.

V and J are TRBV21-1 and TRBJ2-1; no check of the table's D call, TRBD2, against the DNA was made. TRBV21-1 is a pseudogene locus. This CDR3 is built from 14 residues. CDR3 in DNA: TGTGCCAGCAGCAAAGGAACTCCTAACAATGAGCAGTTCTTC. Protein product: CASSKGTPNNEQFF.

Only one count was recorded for this clone. The rearrangement joins TRBV19 to TRBJ1-1, with D maybe TRBD1 (5 bases). With 5 bases removed from V and 4 bases from J, the gap between germline ends came to 11 bases. Germline-derived CDR1 and CDR2 are LNHDA and SQIVND (reference sequence). The CDR3 sequence is 13 residues long. The CDR3 DNA is TGTGCCAGTAGTGGCAGGGTGGGCACTGAAGCTTTCTTT. Its translation is CASSGRVGTEAFF.

This rearrangement joins TRBV5-6 to TRBJ2-4; D is unclear. Trimming stripped 4 bases from V and 1 base from J, with 9 bases between. This CDR3 region has 14 residues. The germline V gene has CDR1 SGHDT and CDR2 YYEEEE. The CDR3, as DNA: TGTGCCAGCAGCGCAGGTGAGGCCAAAAACATTCAGTACTTC. Amino acids: CASSAGEAKNIQYF.

This chain uses TRBV7-2 with TRBJ1-5; maybe TRBD1 (6 bases). V lost 0 bases and J lost 6, with 12 bases in between. The CDR3 extends over 15 amino acids. CDR1 and CDR2 (germline): SGHTA, FQGNSA. CDR3 DNA sequence: TGTGCCAGCAGCTTAGCTGGGGGGCGTATTCAGCCCCAGCATTTT. It yields the protein CASSLAGGRIQPQHF.

The chain recombines TRBV19 with TRBJ2-7; 11 bases line up with TRBD2. Germline lookup yields CDR1 LNHDA and CDR2 SQIVND (reference sequence). The CDR3 loop spans 15 amino acids. V dropped 5 bases and J dropped 11; count of bases not matched to a gene: 14. CDR3 amino acids: CASSPLAGVGGVKYF. CDR3 coding DNA: TGTGCCAGTAGTCCACTAGCGGGAGTTGGGGGGGTGAAGTACTTC.

The chain links TRBV7-7 to TRBJ1-1, with TRBD1 matching over 8 bases. V shed 5 bases, J shed 10 bases, and the junction held 9 bases outside the gene matches. There are 13 residues in the CDR3. Germline CDR1 SSHAT, CDR2 FNYEAQ (reference sequence). The CDR3 reads CASSKGPGQGAFF. For the CDR3, the DNA is TGTGCCAGCAGCAAGGGCCCTGGACAGGGAGCTTTCTTT.

This chain joins TRBV4-1 and TRBJ1-4, with 8 bases that match TRBD1. Per the germline V gene, CDR1 is MGHRA and CDR2 is YSYEKL. V lost 4 bases, J lost 10 bases, and 8 bases stayed unmatched. The CDR3 length is 14 residues. This chain's CDR3 is CASSLQGAQGKLFF. In nucleotides, the CDR3 is TGCGCCAGCAGCCTCCAGGGGGCTCAGGGAAAACTGTTTTTT.

The CDR3 reads CASSELRTGAYEQYF. In DNA, the CDR3 is TGTGCCAGCAGTGAGTTGAGGACAGGGGCTTACGAGCAGTACTTC. This sequence joins TRBV27 and TRBJ2-7, with 9 positions matching TRBD1. Losses at the gene ends were 5 bases for V and 4 bases for J; bases not matched to a gene: 9. The germline CDR1 and CDR2 sequences are MNHEY and SMNVEV (reference sequence). CDR3 length: 15 amino acids.

As for this clone: The same CDR3 can be traced to other DNA sequences in this sample. The rearrangement links TRBV29-1 to TRBJ2-1; 9 bases map to TRBD2. The CDR3 runs 15 residues. Germline CDR1 is SQVTM and CDR2 is ANQGSEA. The V segment lost 0 bases and the J segment 7 bases; nucleotides outside the gene matches: 7. The CDR3 loop reads CSVEDSGSGRNEQFF. The CDR3, as DNA: TGCAGCGTTGAAGATAGCGGGAGCGGGCGAAATGAGCAGTTCTTC.

This sequence joins TRBV4-3 and TRBJ2-7; 7 bases fit TRBD1. The germline V gene has CDR1 LGHNA and CDR2 YSLEER. This CDR3 comprises 16 residues. V shed 1 base, J shed 0 bases, and the junction held 6 bases outside the gene matches. In DNA form, the CDR3 reads TGCGCCAGCAGCCAAGGTTGGACAGGAACCTCCTACGAGCAGTACTTC. Its protein product is CASSQGWTGTSYEQYF.

V and J are TRBV4-1 and TRBJ2-4; 7 bases match TRBD2. The V gene's germline CDR1 is MGHRA and CDR2 YSYEKL. CDR3 length equals 15 residues. V dropped 2 bases and J dropped 2; count of bases not matched to a gene: 3. The CDR3 protein is CASSQQGGSKNIQYF. DNA of the CDR3: TGCGCCAGCAGCCAACAGGGAGGGTCCAAAAACATTCAGTACTTC.

V and J are TRBV9 and TRBJ2-7, with 7 bases aligning to TRBD2. The germline CDR1 and CDR2 sequences are SGDLS and YYNGEE. The V segment lost 4 bases and the J segment 2 bases; nucleotides outside the gene matches: 6. There are 14 residues in the CDR3. The CDR3 nucleotides are TGTGCCAGCAGCCCAAGCGGGGTCGCCTACGAGCAGTACTTC. As protein: CASSPSGVAYEQYF.

This chain links TRBV30 with TRBJ2-7; tentatively, D is TRBD1 (5 bases). Trimming removed 5 bases from V and 7 bases from J, with 21 bases in between. Germline CDR1 GTSNPN, CDR2 SVGIG (reference sequence). The CDR3 totals 14 residues. In nucleotides, the CDR3 is TGTGCCTGGTCTCCACAGGCCGCTTTAGGAGAGCAGTACTTC. Translation gives CAWSPQAALGEQYF.

The CDR3 spells CASSQDRGQGALVYGYTF. The CDR3 DNA reads as TGTGCCAGCAGCCAAGACCGTGGACAGGGGGCTCTTGTCTATGGCTACACCTTC. V gene TRBV4-2 combines with J gene TRBJ1-2; TRBD1 agrees at 11 bases. V was pared by 0 bases and J by 4 bases, with 10 bases of the junction left unmatched. Germline V gene data show CDR1 as LGHNA and CDR2 as YNFKEQ. The length of the CDR3 is 18 residues.